A single sample gave rise to the 18 T cell receptor beta chains below, sequenced in a study of cytomegalovirus exposure and HLA in healthy donors. The PCR contained 60 Vbeta and 13 Jbeta primers. Clones were read by immunoSEQ multiplex PCR, and TCRdb kept only the in-frame ones, dropping some. The sample lists 130,000 or so clones, about 61% occurring once. Sequencing input: PBMCs. Source of these receptors: a woman aged 40 to 50 in good health and CMV-seronegative.

In this sample, this clone turned up a few times. The chain combines TRBV9 with TRBJ2-1, with D unresolved. The CDR3 loop spans 12 amino acids. Trimming removed 9 bases at V and 7 bases at J, with 14 bases between. Germline CDR1 is SGDLS and CDR2 is YYNGEE. The chain's CDR3 is CATSGSGNEQFF. In DNA, the CDR3 is TGTGCCACCTCGGGTAGTGGTAATGAGCAGTTCTTC.

The V gene is TRBV5-4, the J gene TRBJ1-6, with a weak D call TRBD1 (6 bases). V was shortened by 0 bases and J by 7 bases, with 8 bases between the two germline ends. This CDR3 region has 14 residues. Germline-derived CDR1 and CDR2 are SGHNT and YYREEE (reference sequence). The CDR3: CASSLGGLNSPLHF. The DNA of the CDR3 is TGTGCCAGCAGCTTGGGGGGGCTGAATTCACCCCTCCACTTT.

V is TRBV6-6 and J is TRBJ2-7; 10 nucleotides line up with TRBD2. J gave up 6 bases and V 2 bases, and 4 bases lay outside the gene matches. Germline CDR1 is MNHNY and CDR2 is SVGAGI (reference sequence). The CDR3 has 14 residues. In DNA form, the CDR3 reads TGTGCCAGCAGTTACGAGCGGGGGGGCGCCGAGCAGTACTTC. Its translation is CASSYERGGAEQYF.

V gene TRBV5-1 combines with J gene TRBJ2-5; no clear D. From germline, CDR1 is SGHRS and CDR2 YFSETQ. The CDR3 covers 13 residues. The V and J ends lost 4 bases and 2 bases respectively, with 9 bases between them. CDR3 in DNA: TGCGCCAGCAGCCGCTCGGGTCAAGAGACCCAGTACTTC. This codes for CASSRSGQETQYF.

The chain joins TRBV7-2 to TRBJ1-2, with 11 bases that match TRBD1. The germline V gene encodes CDR1 SGHTA and CDR2 FQGNSA. V lost 1 base, J lost 1 base, and 2 bases stayed unmatched. The CDR3 contains 16 residues. CDR3 nucleotides: TGTGCCAGCAGCTTAGATGGGACAGGGGGTAACTATGGCTACACCTTC. It is translated as CASSLDGTGGNYGYTF.

The chain employs TRBV2 and TRBJ1-5; tentatively, D is TRBD1 (6 bases). The CDR3 contains 13 residues. The germline V and J ends were trimmed by 7 bases and 3 bases, with 10 bases remaining between them. From germline, CDR1 is SNHLY and CDR2 FYNNEI. The chain's CDR3 is CASTRDNNQPQHF. The DNA of the CDR3 is TGTGCCAGCACCCGGGACAACAATCAGCCCCAGCATTTT.

The CDR3 here is CASSLLGLGGASGELFF. Written as DNA, the CDR3 is TGTGCCAGCAGCTTGTTAGGATTAGGGGGGGCCTCCGGGGAGCTGTTTTTT. V and J are TRBV5-4 and TRBJ2-2, with D possibly matching TRBD2 (7 bases). The CDR3 totals 17 residues. The germline V gene has CDR1 SGHNT and CDR2 YYREEE (reference sequence). With 1 base removed from V and 6 bases from J, the gap between germline ends came to 19 bases.

V usage is TRBV5-1 and J usage is TRBJ2-6; 11 nucleotides agree with TRBD1. CDR3 length: 18 residues. Germline V gives CDR1 SGHRS, CDR2 YFSETQ. Losses at the gene ends were 4 bases for V and 2 bases for J; bases not matched to a gene: 8. CDR3 in DNA: TGCGCCAGCAGCCGCATGGGGACAGGGGGTACTGGGGCCAACGTCCTGACTTTC. It codes for CASSRMGTGGTGANVLTF.

V is TRBV7-8 and J is TRBJ2-5, with a possible D match to TRBD2 (6 bases). V was trimmed by 5 bases and J by 5 bases, leaving 6 bases between them. The CDR3 sequence is 11 residues long. CDR1 and CDR2 (germline): SGHVS, FQNEAQ. For the CDR3, the DNA is TGTGCCAGCAGCCGGGAGGAGACCCAGTACTTC. It translates to CASSREETQYF.

The chain employs TRBV28 and TRBJ1-5; 12 bases are a match to TRBD1. Germline lookup yields CDR1 MDHEN and CDR2 SYDVKM. The CDR3 contains 18 residues. V trimming: 5 bases; J trimming: 4 bases; junction bases outside the gene matches: 12. For the CDR3, the DNA is TGTGCCAGCAGTGTCTCCGGGACAGGGGGCGGCTTAAATCAGCCCCAGCATTTT. Its translation: CASSVSGTGGGLNQPQHF.

V is TRBV28 and J is TRBJ2-7, with 9 positions matching TRBD1. Per germline, CDR1 MDHEN and CDR2 SYDVKM. The CDR3 extends over 15 amino acids. J lost 0 bases, V lost 5 bases, and 5 bases had no gene match. CDR3 sequence (DNA): TGTGCCAGCAGTACCTCGGGACAGGGCTCCTACGAGCAGTACTTC. Its protein is CASSTSGQGSYEQYF.

This clone has more than one count but fewer than ten. The chain combines TRBV4-1 with TRBJ2-2; TRBD2 matches at 7 bases. The V and J ends lost 6 bases and 0 bases, in that order; junction bases with no gene match: 4. Germline CDR1 and CDR2: MGHRA and YSYEKL. There are 15 residues in the CDR3. DNA for the CDR3: TGCGCCAGCAGACGGACTAGTCCGAACACCGGGGAGCTGTTTTTT. Translation: CASRRTSPNTGELFF.

The chain couples TRBV6-5 to TRBJ2-1, with D maybe TRBD1 (5 bases). The CDR3 covers 11 residues. Between the trimmed V and J ends, which lost 2 bases and 11 bases, there was a span of 7 bases. The germline V gene encodes CDR1 MNHEY and CDR2 SVGAGI. The CDR3 DNA sequence: TGTGCCAGCAGTTACGACAGTAAGCAGTTCTTC. Encoded protein: CASSYDSKQFF.

The V and J genes are TRBV5-4 and TRBJ2-2; 9 bases match TRBD1. The CDR3 sequence is 15 residues long. V was clipped by 5 bases and J by 10 bases; unmatched bases: 12. Germline V gene data show CDR1 as SGHNT and CDR2 as YYREEE (reference sequence). The CDR3 nucleotides are TGTGCCAGCAGTCAACCGGGACAGGGACGAAAGGAGCTGTTTTTT. It specifies CASSQPGQGRKELFF.

This chain uses TRBV11-3 with TRBJ1-1; no firm D call. The V end lost 3 bases, the J end lost 5 bases, and 10 bases lay between the germline ends. This CDR3 has 13 residues. Germline V CDR1 and CDR2: SGHNT, YENEEA. Here the CDR3 reads CASSLGGRTEAFF. For the CDR3, the DNA is TGTGCCAGCAGCTTGGGAGGGAGGACTGAAGCTTTCTTT. The full variable domain, its missing parts supplied by reference TRBV11-3 and TRBJ1-1, is EAGVVQSPRYKIIEKKQPVAFWCNPISGHNTLYWYLQNLGQGPELLIRYENEEAVDDSQLPKDRFSAERLKGVDSTLKIQPAELGDSAVYLCASSLGGRTEAFFGQGTRLTVV.

This clone has a handful of counts. The identical CDR3 is also encoded by other nucleotide sequences in the sample. The chain is built from TRBV6-5 and TRBJ2-7; 10 positions match TRBD1. J lost 4 bases, V lost 4 bases, and 4 bases had no gene match. CDR1 is MNHEY, CDR2 SVGAGI, per germline. This CDR3 is built from 14 residues. CDR3: CASSFRDRGYEQYF. The CDR3 DNA reads TGTGCCAGCAGTTTCCGGGACAGGGGATACGAGCAGTACTTC.

This clone has a handful of counts. The chain recombines TRBV2 with TRBJ2-7, with 8 positions matching TRBD1. The ends lost 4 bases at V and 3 bases at J; junction bases unmatched: 2. Germline CDR1 SNHLY, CDR2 FYNNEI. The CDR3 length is 13 residues. The CDR3 protein is CASSGQGFYEQYF. CDR3 coding DNA: TGTGCCAGCAGTGGACAGGGGTTCTACGAGCAGTACTTC.

V gene TRBV6-5 combines with J gene TRBJ1-6, with a tentative D call TRBD1 (6 bases). The germline V gene encodes CDR1 MNHEY and CDR2 SVGAGI. This CDR3 spans 14 amino acids. Trimming took 3 bases from V and 4 from J, leaving 7 bases between them. The CDR3 DNA follows: TGTGCCAGCAGTTATAGGGGGTATAATTCACCCCTCCACTTT. It is translated as CASSYRGYNSPLHF.